This T cell receptor beta chain was sequenced for a study of Tregs in tolerant kidney transplant recipients. About this clone itself: Its antigen is still unknown.

Findings of the study overall: This study did not directly address biological reproducibility. The small number of patients limits these findings pending further validation. Changing PCR primers prevented nucleotide comparison between some patients' samples.

TCRdb's copy holds only in-frame clones and misses some; the assay was immunoSEQ multiplex PCR. This sample carries some 15,000 clones, 80% of them seen once, and the ten largest clones take 1.5% to 2%. The CDR3 is made up of 16 amino acids. V lost 0 bases to trimming and J lost 5 bases; unmatched junction nucleotides: 7. Germline values: CDR1 SGHRS, CDR2 YFSETQ. Thawed PBMCs were rested overnight at 37°C with 200 to 250 IU/ml IL-2 before regulatory T cell sorting. The V and J genes are TRBV5-1 and TRBJ2-7, with 11 bases matching TRBD1. This specimen consisted of Tregs from blood, obtained before the transplant. The sequence came from a human donor who received a combined kidney and bone marrow transplant. The CDR3 sequence is CASSLGTGGASDEQYF. CDR3 in DNA: TGCGCCAGCAGCTTGGGGACAGGGGGCGCCAGCGACGAGCAGTACTTC.